These 9 T cell receptor beta chains were sequenced from one sample in a study of T cell repertoires in cytomegalovirus infection. Each CDR3 protein is one row after TCRdb ran MiXCR on the reads. This sample yields under 800,000 distinct CDR3 sequences, of which 20% to 25% are seen a single time; approximately 8.2% belongs to the top ten. The sample taken for sequencing was CD8+ T cells from PBMCs. These receptors all come from a human donor in good health (CMV status not recorded). Some clones in this sample may be carry-over from other donors' samples.

The table lists this clonotype with many counts. The chain recombines TRBV7-9 with TRBJ1-2; D is perhaps TRBD1 (5 bases). The germline gives CDR1 SEHNR, CDR2 FQNEAQ (reference sequence). The CDR3 consists of 14 residues. V was cut by 7 bases and J by 3 bases, with 15 bases left in between. The DNA for the CDR3 is TGTGCCAGCAAGGGACTCCTAGAGGACTATGGCTACACCTTC. Translation: CASKGLLEDYGYTF.

This clonotype was counted between two and nine times. V gene TRBV12-3 or TRBV12-4 combines with J gene TRBJ2-5; a possible D gene is TRBD1 (5 bases). The V end was cut by 3 bases, the J end by 1 base, with 18 bases between. CDR3 length: 17 amino acids. CDR3 residues: CASSFIPKQDIQETQYF. The CDR3 DNA reads TGTGCCAGCAGTTTCATCCCTAAACAGGATATCCAAGAGACCCAGTACTTC.

At least ten counts were recorded for this clonotype. The chain combines TRBV7-6 with TRBJ2-5; D not certain. Germline assignment: CDR1 SGHVS and CDR2 FNYEAQ. The CDR3 consists of 15 residues. V gave up 1 base and J gave up 4 bases, with 13 bases separating them. As DNA, the CDR3 is TGTGCCAGCAGCTTAGAGGTCTCGGCCTCAGAGACCCAGTACTTC. This gives the protein CASSLEVSASETQYF.

This clonotype was recorded at least ten times. The rearrangement joins TRBV6-2 or TRBV6-3 to TRBJ2-1; 11 nucleotides align to TRBD2. Germline V gene data show CDR1 as MNHEY and CDR2 as SVGEGT. Trimming removed 6 bases from V and 5 bases from J; junction bases left unmatched: 9. The CDR3 is 16 residues long. This chain's CDR3 is CASRTPRLAGNNEQFF. The CDR3 nucleotides are TGTGCCAGCAGGACTCCTAGACTAGCGGGAAACAATGAGCAGTTCTTC.

This clonotype has only a few counts. The J gene is TRBJ1-1, the V gene TRBV29-1; D is unresolved. V was clipped by 1 base and J by 1 base, with 16 bases between them. Per the germline V gene, CDR1 is SQVTM and CDR2 is ANQGSEA. The CDR3 sequence is 16 residues long. CDR3 residues: CSVEAPFESPNTEAFF. DNA of the CDR3: TGCAGCGTTGAAGCCCCCTTTGAGAGCCCGAACACTGAAGCTTTCTTT. The full variable domain, with the rest looked up from reference TRBV29-1 and TRBJ1-1, is SAVISQKPSRDICQRGTSLTIQCQVDSQVTMMFWYRQQPGQSLTLIATANQGSEATYESGFVIDKFPISRPNLTFSTLTVSNMSPEDSSIYLCSVEAPFESPNTEAFFGQGTRLTVV.

The table lists this clonotype with many counts. The chain recombines TRBV7-9 with TRBJ1-3; D is unclear. This CDR3 region has 15 residues. Trimming pared 5 bases from V and 5 bases from J, leaving 16 bases between. Germline CDR1 is SEHNR and CDR2 is FQNEAQ (reference sequence). CDR3 nucleotides: TGTGCCAGCAGCCGCCCGGCCATAGAACGAAACACCATATATTTT. It translates to CASSRPAIERNTIYF.

The rearrangement joins TRBV28 to TRBJ2-1, with 9 positions matching TRBD2. J lost 5 bases, V lost 7 bases, and 3 bases had no gene match. The CDR3 length is 13 residues. CDR1 is MDHEN, CDR2 SYDVKM, per germline. The CDR3 nucleotides read TGTGCCAGCAAAGAGCGGGGGGACAATGAGCAGTTCTTC. Its protein product is CASKERGDNEQFF.

The chain employs TRBV7-6 and TRBJ1-1; 8 bases line up with TRBD1. Unmatched junction bases numbered 10, after V lost 5 bases and J lost 5 bases. This CDR3 is built from 15 residues. The germline CDR1 and CDR2 sequences are SGHVS and FNYEAQ. CDR3 loop: CASSLIGQGDTEAFF. The CDR3 region has the DNA TGTGCCAGCAGCCTCATAGGACAGGGCGATACTGAAGCTTTCTTT.

The chain has TRBV11-2 and TRBJ2-1, with 7 bases identical to TRBD2. V lost 5 bases and J lost 10; bases outside the gene matches: 8. This CDR3 contains 13 residues. From germline, CDR1 is SGHAT and CDR2 FQNNGV. In DNA form, the CDR3 reads TGTGCCAGCAGCCCCCGGACTAGGTACGAGCAGTTCTTC. Translating it yields CASSPRTRYEQFF.